These 17 T cell receptor beta chains originate from one sample sequenced in a study of OX40 agonist ivuxolimab in advanced cancers. The library was produced with the immunoSEQ multiplex PCR assay. TCRdb holds this immuneACCESS table with in-frame rearrangements only. Some clones are missing; in checked studies, unresolved V genes explain under half, and the rest has no known cause. The sample includes over 70,000 clones, with about 90% observed a single time. Over 7% of the sample belongs to the ten largest clones. Sequenced here: CD4+ or CD8+ T cells sorted from blood, sampled in a trial of the OX40 agonist ivuxolimab. The source of these receptors is an adult with an advanced solid tumor such as melanoma, head and neck, liver or kidney cancer.

For this clone: Its ends do not fully match the called genes, so a read error is possible. The chain employs TRBV5-1 and TRBJ2-7, with TRBD2 matching 7 bases. The CDR3 sequence is 14 residues long. Germline lookup yields CDR1 SGHRS and CDR2 YFSETQ. This CDR3 reads CASSRRGGSYEQYF. The CDR3 nucleotides are TGTGCCAGCAGCCGGCGCGGGGGCTCCTACGAGCAGTACTTC.

This chain links TRBV5-1 with TRBJ2-7; TRBD2 is a possible D gene (6 bases). Trimming stripped 6 bases from V and 4 bases from J, with 14 bases between. Germline CDR1 SGHRS, CDR2 YFSETQ. The CDR3 is 13 amino acids. CDR3 coding DNA: TGCGCCAGCATGTCGCTGGAGGGTTACGAGCAGTACTTC. It yields the protein CASMSLEGYEQYF.

The chain joins TRBV6-5 to TRBJ1-5, with D hard to call. The CDR3 sequence is 15 residues long. The V gene lost 7 bases and the J gene lost 0 bases, with 13 bases spanning the gap. Germline CDR1 reads MNHEY; CDR2 reads SVGAGI. The CDR3 DNA sequence: TGTGCCAGCACCCACGTGGATTATAGCAATCAGCCCCAGCATTTT. Its translation: CASTHVDYSNQPQHF.

The rearrangement links TRBV5-1 to TRBJ2-5, with D possibly being TRBD1 (6 bases). Trimming left V 2 bases short and J 2 bases short, with 10 bases between. Germline V gene lookup returns CDR1 SGHRS and CDR2 YFSETQ. This CDR3 has 14 residues. This CDR3 is CASSFGTQQETQYF. DNA of the CDR3: TGCGCCAGCAGCTTTGGGACACAGCAAGAGACCCAGTACTTC.

V usage is TRBV4-1 and J usage is TRBJ2-2; D not certain. V shed 1 base and J shed 4 bases, with 4 bases lying between them. Germline CDR1 MGHRA, CDR2 YSYEKL. The CDR3 is 13 amino acids. CDR3 sequence (DNA): TGCGCCAGCAGCCAAGGGCTCACCGGGGAGCTGTTTTTT. This gives the protein CASSQGLTGELFF.

The CDR3 region has the DNA TGTGCCAGCAGGCAGGGGACCAATTCACCCCTCCACTTT. This codes for CASRQGTNSPLHF. This chain joins TRBV6-5 and TRBJ1-6; possibly TRBD1 for D (6 bases). Germline loops: CDR1 MNHEY, CDR2 SVGAGI. The CDR3 length is 13 residues. Trimming took off 6 bases at V and 7 bases at J, with 10 bases between the two ends.

The chain joins TRBV27 to TRBJ1-6; D is uncertain. The CDR3 is 14 amino acids. V was shortened by 3 bases and J by 8 bases, with 11 bases between the two germline ends. From germline, CDR1 is MNHEY and CDR2 SMNVEV (reference sequence). CDR3 region: CASSFAGLDSPLHF. CDR3 DNA sequence: TGTGCCAGCAGTTTCGCCGGTTTAGATTCACCCCTCCACTTT.

The chain is built from TRBV7-3 and TRBJ1-1, with D unresolved. CDR3 size: 14 residues. The germline CDR1 and CDR2 sequences are SGHTA and FQGTGA. V lost 2 bases and J lost 2, with 9 bases in between. CDR3 nucleotide sequence: TGTGCCAGCAGCTTATCGGACGCAAACACTGAAGCTTTCTTT. Protein: CASSLSDANTEAFF.

The chain uses TRBV21-1 and TRBJ1-2. TRBV21-1 is an annotated pseudogene. The CDR3 sequence is 14 residues long. CDR3 sequence: CASSRAQGTYGYTF. For the CDR3, the DNA is TGTGCCAGCAGCAGGGCTCAGGGGACTTATGGCTACACCTTC.

This chain joins TRBV28 and TRBJ1-6, with 11 bases lining up with TRBD1. Looked up from germline, CDR1 is MDHEN and CDR2 is SYDVKM. The CDR3 has 15 amino acids. J lost 6 bases, V lost 2 bases, and 0 bases had no gene match. Here the CDR3 reads CASSLGTGGNSPLHF. DNA for the CDR3: TGTGCCAGCAGTTTAGGGACAGGGGGTAATTCACCCCTCCACTTT.

The V call is TRBV9, the J call TRBJ2-5, with D perhaps matching TRBD1 (5 bases). The CDR3 consists of 12 residues. CDR1 SGDLS and CDR2 YYNGEE come from the germline V gene. With 3 bases removed from V and 10 bases from J, the gap between germline ends came to 13 bases. The DNA of the CDR3 is TGTGCCAGCAGCGGTAGGGGTCCTAGCCAGTACTTC. It encodes CASSGRGPSQYF.

The rearrangement links TRBV11-3 to TRBJ2-7; the D is unclear. Germline V gene data show CDR1 as SGHNT and CDR2 as YENEEA. The germline V and J ends were trimmed by 4 bases and 1 base, with 8 bases remaining between them. CDR3 length: 13 amino acids. The chain's CDR3 is CASSSTPSYEQYF. CDR3 DNA sequence: TGTGCCAGCAGCTCGACTCCGTCCTACGAGCAGTACTTC.

The rearrangement uses TRBV4-1 and TRBJ2-1; D unresolved. Germline V lookup: CDR1 MGHRA, CDR2 YSYEKL. V lost 4 bases and J lost 0, with 13 bases in between. The CDR3 spans 16 residues. The CDR3 protein is CASSLSWRDSYNEQFF. The CDR3 DNA is TGCGCCAGCAGCCTATCCTGGAGAGACTCCTACAATGAGCAGTTCTTC.

The V gene is TRBV5-5, the J gene TRBJ1-1; D remains ambiguous. The ends were cut back, 2 bases at V and 5 bases at J, with 10 bases in the middle. Germline CDR1 and CDR2: SGHKS and YYEKEE (reference sequence). The CDR3 sequence is 13 residues long. The CDR3, as DNA: TGTGCCAGCAGCTTACCGGCGAGGACTGAAGCTTTCTTT. Translating it yields CASSLPARTEAFF.

V usage is TRBV28 and J usage is TRBJ2-5; 8 bases fit TRBD2. The CDR3 has 15 amino acids. Germline trimming cut 5 bases from V and 3 bases from J; bases unmatched to any gene: 8. CDR1 is MDHEN and CDR2 is SYDVKM in the germline V gene. The CDR3 DNA follows: TGTGCCAGCAGTACCCCCGGGACTAGGGAAGAGACCCAGTACTTC. It encodes CASSTPGTREETQYF.

The CDR3 sequence is CASSQGTGMGTEAFF. CDR3 sequence (DNA): TGCGCCAGCAGCCAAGGAACAGGAATGGGCACTGAAGCTTTCTTT. The chain employs TRBV4-1 and TRBJ1-1; D possibly corresponds to TRBD1 (5 bases). Trimming pared 1 base from V and 4 bases from J, leaving 13 bases between. CDR1 is MGHRA, CDR2 YSYEKL, per germline. This CDR3 comprises 15 residues.

This clone was picked up a small number of times. This rearrangement joins TRBV10-3 to TRBJ1-1; no reliable D call. CDR1 is ENHRY, CDR2 SYGVKD, per germline. Trimming took off 6 bases at V and 1 base at J, with 12 bases between the two ends. This CDR3 spans 14 amino acids. As DNA, the CDR3 is TGTGCCATCAGCATGGGGAGGGAGAACACTGAAGCTTTCTTT. Its protein product is CAISMGRENTEAFF.